The present entry profiles one T cell receptor (beta chain) with its context. TCRdb's copy holds only in-frame clones and misses some; the assay was immunoSEQ multiplex PCR. The sample gives about 160,000 clones, roughly 90% of which show up once; roughly 4% is in the top ten. This sample is drawn from a study of T cell responses to AZD1222 COVID-19 vaccine. The CDR3 spans 16 residues. With 2 bases clipped from V and 7 bases from J, the junction kept 12 bases outside the gene matches. Germline V gene data show CDR1 as MGHDK and CDR2 as SYGVNS. This material consisted of peripheral blood, taken 28 days after the second AZD1222 dose. This clonotype was obtained from an adult who received the AZD1222 COVID-19 vaccine. The chain has TRBV25-1 and TRBJ1-1; 8 nucleotides agree with TRBD1. CDR3: CASSERQGPVVGEAFF. The CDR3 DNA reads TGTGCCAGCAGTGAAAGACAGGGGCCCGTTGTGGGTGAAGCTTTCTTT.